The next 15 T cell receptor beta chains were all read from a single sample in a study of post-analysis software for immune sequencing data. Study-wide results and caveats: There were five TRBV segments more frequent in patients than controls, and TRBV5-6, TRBV5-1 and TRBV20-1 were among them.

The antigens for these receptors are not known. Every TCR beta cDNA library bore unique molecular identifiers. TCRdb recomputed calls from the PCR reads with MiXCR, one row per CDR3 protein. Counted here are about 540,000 distinct CDR3 sequences, approximately 34% occurring once; the ten biggest clones make up around 6%. Sample: blood. Receptors were obtained from a girl aged 2 to 17 with multiple sclerosis.

The sample holds a few counts of this clonotype. The chain employs TRBV5-1 and TRBJ2-3; maybe TRBD1 (5 bases). Trimming cost V 0 bases and J 1 base, with 12 bases left between them. Germline V gene sequence: CDR1 SGHRS, CDR2 YFSETQ. This CDR3 is built from 16 residues. The CDR3 spells CASSLAPGPGTDTQYF. CDR3 nucleotide sequence: TGCGCCAGCAGCTTGGCCCCAGGGCCTGGCACAGATACGCAGTATTTT.

The V and J genes are TRBV5-1 and TRBJ1-2; D is unclear. Looked up from germline, CDR1 is SGHRS and CDR2 is YFSETQ. Trimming took 0 bases from V and 3 from J, leaving 9 bases between them. This CDR3 contains 14 residues. The DNA of the CDR3 is TGCGCCAGCAGCTTGGATATCGGGGACTATGGCTACACCTTC. Its translation: CASSLDIGDYGYTF. The entire variable domain, with the rest obtained from reference TRBV5-1 and TRBJ1-2, is as follows: KAGVTQTPRYLIKTRGQQVTLSCSPISGHRSVSWYQQTPGQGLQFLFEYFSETQRNKGNFPGRFSGRQFSNSRSEMNVSTLELGDSALYLCASSLDIGDYGYTFGSGTRLTVV.

This clonotype was found a few times. The chain uses TRBV10-3 and TRBJ2-7; D gene ambiguous. V shed 4 bases and J shed 6 bases, with 13 bases lying between them. In germline, CDR1 is ENHRY, CDR2 SYGVKD. This CDR3 comprises 13 residues. In nucleotides, the CDR3 is TGTGCCATCAGTGGGCAGAGTGGGTCCGAGCAGTACTTC. It specifies CAISGQSGSEQYF.

The chain combines TRBV20-1 with TRBJ1-2; tentatively, D is TRBD1 (5 bases). CDR1 is DFQATT and CDR2 is SNEGSKA in the germline V gene (reference sequence). The V end was cut by 0 bases, the J end by 2 bases, with 16 bases between. This CDR3 has 16 residues. This CDR3 reads CSARDLRGWGNYGYTF. The CDR3 nucleotides are TGCAGTGCTAGAGATCTACGGGGGTGGGGGAACTATGGCTACACCTTC.

This clonotype was seen only a few times. The gene calls are TRBV5-1 and TRBJ2-7; D gene unclear. CDR3 length equals 13 residues. Trimming removed 0 bases at V and 3 bases at J, with 7 bases between. Germline loops: CDR1 SGHRS, CDR2 YFSETQ. The CDR3 spells CASSLEGYYEQYF. The DNA of the CDR3 is TGCGCCAGCAGCTTGGAGGGCTACTACGAGCAGTACTTC.

The V call is TRBV27, the J call TRBJ1-6; D call uncertain. This CDR3 region has 16 residues. The V gene's germline CDR1 is MNHEY and CDR2 SMNVEV (reference sequence). V was trimmed by 1 base and J by 5 bases, leaving 12 bases between them. Here the CDR3 reads CASSLFGGVDNSPLHF. CDR3 DNA sequence: TGTGCCAGCAGTTTATTCGGCGGGGTTGATAATTCACCCCTCCACTTT.

The chain carries TRBV4-2 and TRBJ1-2; D is ambiguous. This CDR3 contains 15 residues. Trimming left V 1 base short and J 4 bases short, with 13 bases between. Germline CDR1 and CDR2: LGHNA and YNFKEQ. CDR3: CASSQGPGASYGYTF. The CDR3 bases are TGTGCCAGCAGCCAAGGCCCGGGAGCCAGCTATGGCTACACCTTC.

This clonotype was detected only a few times. The rearrangement uses TRBV24-1 and TRBJ1-5, with D maybe TRBD1 (6 bases). This CDR3 region has 15 residues. The ends were cut back, 3 bases at V and 3 bases at J, with 11 bases in the middle. Germline lookup yields CDR1 KGHDR and CDR2 SFDVKD. CDR3 nucleotide sequence: TGTGCCACCAGTGATCCCGGACAGCCCAATCAGCCCCAGCATTTT. Protein product: CATSDPGQPNQPQHF.

This clonotype was seen a few times. V is TRBV5-4 and J is TRBJ2-1; no definite D call. Trimming took 2 bases from V and 8 from J, leaving 8 bases between them. The CDR3 extends over 12 amino acids. Germline V gives CDR1 SGHNT, CDR2 YYREEE (reference sequence). DNA for the CDR3: TGTGCCAGCAGCTTAGTCTCCGATGAGCAGTTCTTC. Translation gives CASSLVSDEQFF.

The gene calls are TRBV6-1 and TRBJ1-4; D is ambiguous. The CDR3 sequence is 16 residues long. Germline V gene data show CDR1 as MNHNS and CDR2 as SASEGT. V gave up 4 bases and J gave up 8 bases, with 20 bases separating them. CDR3 residues: CASSGEGPSISEKLFF. The DNA of the CDR3 is TGTGCCAGCAGTGGGGAAGGACCGAGCATCTCCGAAAAACTGTTTTTT.

The chain links TRBV20-1 to TRBJ2-4, with 12 nucleotides matching TRBD2. Germline assignment: CDR1 DFQATT and CDR2 SNEGSKA (reference sequence). The CDR3 is made up of 16 amino acids. Trimming cost V 0 bases and J 7 bases; bases outside gene matches: 7. CDR3 DNA sequence: TGCAGTGCTAGAGACTCTAGCGGGGGGGCTGGGAACATTCAGTACTTC. Residues: CSARDSSGGAGNIQYF.

In nucleotides, the CDR3 is TGCGCCAGCAGGCCGGGACAGGGGTACAATGAGCAGTTCTTC. Amino acids: CASRPGQGYNEQFF. The chain links TRBV10-1 to TRBJ2-1; TRBD1 agrees at 10 bases. The CDR3 runs 14 residues. Germline-derived CDR1 and CDR2 are WNHNN and SYGVQD (reference sequence). V shed 6 bases, J shed 4 bases, and the junction held 3 bases outside the gene matches.

The chain has TRBV7-2 and TRBJ2-2, with TRBD1 matching 8 bases. CDR1 and CDR2 (germline): SGHTA, FQGNSA. This CDR3 contains 16 residues. V lost 2 bases and J lost 3; bases outside the gene matches: 5. The CDR3 DNA reads as TGTGCCAGCAGCTTATGGGGACAGGTGGACACCGGGGAGCTGTTTTTT. Residues: CASSLWGQVDTGELFF.

This clonotype was seen more than once but under ten times. V and J are TRBV12-3 or TRBV12-4 and TRBJ1-2, with TRBD1 matching 12 bases. The length of the CDR3 is 15 residues. The V and J ends lost 5 bases and 8 bases, in that order; junction bases with no gene match: 9. In nucleotides, the CDR3 is TGTGCCAGCAGTCAGCCGGGACAGGGGGCGGTGGGCTACACCTTC. Protein sequence: CASSQPGQGAVGYTF.

The chain is built from TRBV7-9 and TRBJ1-2; D may be TRBD1 (5 bases). This CDR3 contains 13 residues. CDR1 and CDR2 (germline): SEHNR, FQNEAQ (reference sequence). The V and J ends lost 3 bases and 8 bases respectively, with 13 bases between them. The CDR3 DNA follows: TGTGCCAGCAGCTTTGGGGGGAGTATGGGCTACACCTTC. Translation gives CASSFGGSMGYTF.